A selection of T cell receptor beta chains follows, all from one sample in a study of long-term antiretroviral therapy in people with HIV. Sequencing used immunoSEQ multiplex PCR; TCRdb keeps in-frame clones, though not all of them. The data contain 22,000 or so clones, more than 70% of them singletons. The sample consisted of unsorted PBMCs, taken just under 2.7 years after starting antiretroviral therapy. These receptors all stem from a woman in her forties or fifties with HIV. Both conserved end residues are part of each CDR3. Fields, in order: D gene, J gene, V gene, clone size, CDR3 protein, CDR3 DNA. A D gene is named only where the DNA matches it firmly. Not every row has a clone size; where given, it reads once, few, many or a size class.

D gene: NA
J gene: TRBJ2-5
V gene: TRBV18
clone size: once
CDR3 protein: CASSPRDGSIKETQYF
CDR3 DNA: TGTGCCAGCTCACCACGAGACGGGAGTATTAAAGAGACCCAGTACTTC

D gene: TRBD1
J gene: TRBJ1-1
V gene: TRBV6-6
clone size: once
CDR3 protein: CASSIPTGSMNTEAFF
CDR3 DNA: TGTGCCAGCAGTATTCCGACAGGGAGTATGAACACTGAAGCTTTCTTT

D gene: NA
J gene: TRBJ2-1
V gene: TRBV7-9
clone size: NA
CDR3 protein: CASSLTSGLTNEQFF
CDR3 DNA: TGTGCCAGCAGCTTGACCAGCGGGTTAACCAATGAGCAGTTCTTC

D gene: TRBD1
J gene: TRBJ1-1
V gene: TRBV27
clone size: NA
CDR3 protein: CASSNDRVRAFF
CDR3 DNA: TGTGCCAGCAGTAACGACAGGGTGAGGGCTTTCTTT

D gene: NA
J gene: TRBJ1-5
V gene: TRBV4-3
clone size: NA
CDR3 protein: CASSQEWLSDQPQHF
CDR3 DNA: TGCGCCAGCAGCCAAGAATGGCTTAGTGATCAGCCCCAGCATTTT

D gene: TRBD2
J gene: TRBJ2-1
V gene: TRBV5-1
clone size: NA
CDR3 protein: CASSLESTSGGVRQFF
CDR3 DNA: TGCGCCAGCAGCTTGGAGAGTACTAGCGGGGGGGTCCGGCAGTTCTTC

D gene: TRBD2
J gene: TRBJ2-5
V gene: TRBV10-3
clone size: NA
CDR3 protein: CAISASGPEETQYF
CDR3 DNA: TGTGCCATCAGTGCTAGCGGGCCAGAAGAGACCCAGTACTTC

D gene: NA
J gene: TRBJ2-1
V gene: TRBV7-9
clone size: NA
CDR3 protein: CASSLDVYNEQFF
CDR3 DNA: TGTGCCAGCAGCTTAGATGTCTACAATGAGCAGTTCTTC

D gene: NA
J gene: TRBJ2-7
V gene: TRBV19
clone size: NA
CDR3 protein: CASSMNRETSYSYEQYF
CDR3 DNA: TGTGCCAGTAGTATGAATCGGGAGACTAGTTACTCCTACGAGCAGTACTTC

D gene: NA
J gene: TRBJ1-2
V gene: TRBV28
clone size: NA
CDR3 protein: CASSPPGADRGYTF
CDR3 DNA: TGTGCCAGCAGTCCTCCTGGGGCTGACCGGGGCTACACCTTC

D gene: NA
J gene: TRBJ1-2
V gene: TRBV2
clone size: few
CDR3 protein: CASSVVGYTF
CDR3 DNA: TGTGCCAGCAGTGTTGTTGGCTACACCTTC

D gene: NA
J gene: TRBJ2-1
V gene: TRBV7-9
clone size: once
CDR3 protein: CASVALNEQFF
CDR3 DNA: TGTGCCAGCGTAGCGCTCAATGAGCAGTTCTTC

D gene: NA
J gene: TRBJ2-7
V gene: TRBV7-2
clone size: NA
CDR3 protein: CASSLGPSYEQYF
CDR3 DNA: TGTGCCAGCAGCTTAGGACCGTCCTACGAGCAGTACTTC

D gene: NA
J gene: TRBJ2-1
V gene: TRBV21-1
clone size: once
CDR3 protein: CASSPRGPSSYNEQFF
CDR3 DNA: TGTGCCAGCAGCCCCCGGGGGCCCAGCTCCTACAATGAGCAGTTCTTC

D gene: NA
J gene: TRBJ1-5
V gene: TRBV5-4
clone size: NA
CDR3 protein: CASSRDPGQPQHF
CDR3 DNA: TGTGCCAGCAGCCGAGACCCGGGACAGCCCCAGCATTTT

D gene: NA
J gene: TRBJ1-4
V gene: TRBV6-1
clone size: NA
CDR3 protein: CASSEQGKKLFF
CDR3 DNA: TGTGCCAGCAGTGAACAGGGGAAAAAACTGTTTTTT

D gene: NA
J gene: TRBJ1-1
V gene: TRBV14
clone size: NA
CDR3 protein: CASSQWASTEAFF
CDR3 DNA: TGTGCCAGCAGCCAATGGGCGAGCACTGAAGCTTTCTTT

D gene: TRBD2
J gene: TRBJ2-7
V gene: TRBV10-3
clone size: NA
CDR3 protein: CATVGGRALYSEQYF
CDR3 DNA: TGTGCCACGGTGGGAGGGAGGGCCTTGTATAGCGAGCAGTACTTC

D gene: NA
J gene: TRBJ1-1
V gene: TRBV7-9
clone size: NA
CDR3 protein: CASSLRRENTEAFF
CDR3 DNA: TGTGCCAGCAGCTTAAGGCGAGAGAACACTGAAGCTTTCTTT

D gene: NA
J gene: TRBJ1-5
V gene: TRBV6-5
clone size: NA
CDR3 protein: CASSPGTRVLQPQHF
CDR3 DNA: TGTGCCAGCAGTCCCGGGACACGAGTGTTGCAGCCCCAGCATTTT

D gene: NA
J gene: TRBJ2-1
V gene: TRBV10-3
clone size: NA
CDR3 protein: CATGAGSDEQFF
CDR3 DNA: TGTGCCACCGGGGCAGGGTCCGATGAGCAGTTCTTC

D gene: TRBD1
J gene: TRBJ1-1
V gene: TRBV19
clone size: once
CDR3 protein: CASSPGQLNTEAFF
CDR3 DNA: TGTGCCAGTAGTCCGGGACAGTTGAACACTGAAGCTTTCTTT

D gene: TRBD2
J gene: TRBJ2-7
V gene: TRBV27
clone size: once
CDR3 protein: CASSNQGSTSGAHEQYF
CDR3 DNA: TGTGCCAGCAGTAACCAGGGGTCCACTAGCGGGGCGCACGAGCAGTACTTC

D gene: NA
J gene: TRBJ1-3
V gene: TRBV13
clone size: NA
CDR3 protein: CASSAQWGALRNTIYF
CDR3 DNA: TGTGCCAGCAGCGCACAATGGGGGGCTCTGAGAAACACCATATATTTT

D gene: NA
J gene: TRBJ2-7
V gene: TRBV5-5
clone size: NA
CDR3 protein: CASSFFFQTSYEQYF
CDR3 DNA: TGTGCCAGCAGCTTCTTTTTCCAGACCTCTTACGAGCAGTACTTC

D gene: TRBD1
J gene: TRBJ1-1
V gene: TRBV19
clone size: NA
CDR3 protein: CASSFSRGLTEAFF
CDR3 DNA: TGTGCCAGTAGCTTCTCAAGGGGGCTCACTGAAGCTTTCTTT

D gene: TRBD1
J gene: TRBJ2-5
V gene: TRBV5-8
clone size: NA
CDR3 protein: CASSWGQGRETQYF
CDR3 DNA: TGTGCCAGCAGCTGGGGACAGGGAAGAGAGACCCAGTACTTC

D gene: NA
J gene: TRBJ2-7
V gene: TRBV13
clone size: NA
CDR3 protein: CASSFRLPSSYEQYF
CDR3 DNA: TGTGCCAGCAGCTTTAGACTGCCGAGTTCCTACGAGCAGTACTTC

D gene: TRBD1
J gene: TRBJ1-5
V gene: TRBV6-6
clone size: few
CDR3 protein: CASRNGQGHIQPQHF
CDR3 DNA: TGTGCCAGCAGAAACGGACAGGGGCACATCCAGCCCCAGCATTTT

D gene: TRBD1
J gene: TRBJ1-2
V gene: TRBV27
clone size: NA
CDR3 protein: CASSLRRGDYGYTF
CDR3 DNA: TGTGCCAGCAGTTTACGCAGGGGGGACTATGGCTACACCTTC

D gene: TRBD1
J gene: TRBJ2-7
V gene: TRBV5-4
clone size: NA
CDR3 protein: CASSLPFTGETFYEQYF
CDR3 DNA: TGTGCCAGCAGCCTTCCCTTTACAGGGGAGACGTTCTACGAGCAGTACTTC

D gene: TRBD2
J gene: TRBJ2-1
V gene: TRBV7-2
clone size: NA
CDR3 protein: CASSLLAGLSSEQFF
CDR3 DNA: TGTGCCAGCAGCTTACTTGCGGGACTATCCAGTGAGCAGTTCTTC

D gene: TRBD1
J gene: TRBJ1-5
V gene: TRBV10-3
clone size: NA
CDR3 protein: CAIKPGQGSPQHF
CDR3 DNA: TGTGCCATCAAGCCGGGACAGGGTTCGCCCCAGCATTTT